What follows is one T cell receptor beta chain and its context. Its antigen is undetermined. Bead-separated CD4+, CD4+CD8+, CD57+ or CD56+ fractions, or PBMC, were used. These data belong to a study of STAT5B mutations in CD4+ large granular lymphocyte leukemia. V was clipped by 0 bases and J by 2 bases; unmatched bases: 1. The CDR3 is 14 amino acids. From germline, CDR1 is SGHTS and CDR2 YDEGEE. Measured with immunoSEQ multiplex PCR; TCRdb has only the in-frame clones, and not every one. The sample lists around 470 clones; around 73% were seen once. Notes on the study in general: Top patient clones used TRBV06 genes more often: 8/27 versus 2/35 in controls.

Material: PBMCs. The chain has TRBV5-8 and TRBJ1-2, with 7 bases that match TRBD1. The sequence came from a woman in her 40s with CD4+ T-cell large granular lymphocyte leukemia. This CDR3 is CASSLDRGNYGYTF. CDR3 DNA: TGTGCCAGCAGCTTGGACAGGGGAAACTATGGCTACACCTTC.